This is a list of T cell receptor beta chains from one sample in a study of blood T cell repertoires in COVID-19. The repertoire was sequenced with immunoSEQ multiplex PCR; TCRdb's copy has only in-frame clones and lacks some. The data show 65,000 to 90,000 clones, roughly 88% seen once. The sample was peripheral blood. Receptor source: a human donor in a cohort sampled during active COVID-19. Each CDR3 is given with its conserved first and last residue. D genes are given only for firm matches. Only some rows state a clone size, as once, few, many or a class for expanded clones.

>-|TRBD1|TRBJ1-6|TRBV5-6
CASSQTGVYDSPLHF
TGTGCCAGCAGCCAAACAGGGGTTTACGACTCACCCCTCCACTTT
>-|-|TRBJ2-5|TRBV3-1/TRBV3-2
CASSQILGGSRKETQYF
TGTGCCAGCAGCCAAATCCTCGGCGGTAGCCGTAAAGAGACCCAGTACTTC
>-|-|TRBJ2-7|TRBV27
CASSLYGYSYEQYF
TGTGCCAGCAGTTTATACGGGTACTCCTACGAGCAGTACTTC
>-|TRBD1|TRBJ2-1|TRBV29-1
CSVTGESYNEQFF
TGCAGCGTGACAGGGGAATCCTACAATGAGCAGTTCTTC
>-|-|TRBJ1-3|TRBV7-2
CASSLRWSTTGPSGNTIYF
TGTGCCAGCAGCTTACGGTGGTCCACGACAGGTCCTTCTGGAAACACCATATATTTT
>-|-|TRBJ2-1|TRBV18
CASSPPGTEPPGQFF
TGTGCCAGCTCACCACCCGGGACTGAACCACCGGGGCAGTTCTTC
>-|-|TRBJ2-5|TRBV5-1
CASSLAKGGALPKTQYF
TGCGCCAGCAGCTTGGCCAAAGGAGGGGCCCTTCCGAAGACCCAGTACTTC
>-|-|TRBJ2-5|TRBV11-3
CASSLGQQETQYF
TGTGCCAGCAGCTTAGGCCAGCAAGAGACCCAGTACTTC
>once|TRBD2|TRBJ2-2|TRBV6-5
CASRPGTSQSGELFF
TGTGCCAGCAGGCCCGGGACTAGCCAGTCCGGGGAGCTGTTTTTT
>few|TRBD2|TRBJ2-3|TRBV6-4
CASSDTGGNSDTQYF
TGTGCCAGCAGTGATACGGGGGGGAATTCAGATACGCAGTATTTT
>-|TRBD1|TRBJ2-2|TRBV6-1
CASSEAVTGTEPTGELFF
TGTGCCAGCAGTGAAGCGGTCACCGGGACAGAGCCCACCGGGGAGCTGTTTTTT
>-|-|TRBJ2-5|TRBV4-1
CASSQGGQYQETQYF
TGCGCCAGCAGCCAAGGCGGACAGTACCAAGAGACCCAGTACTTC
>-|TRBD1|TRBJ2-3|TRBV19
CASSIRTGGLEGTQYF
TGTGCCAGTAGTATCCGGACAGGGGGGTTGGAAGGTACGCAGTATTTT
>-|TRBD2|TRBJ2-3|TRBV6-4
CASNRTSGHDGDTQYF
TGTGCCAGCAACCGGACTAGCGGACACGATGGGGATACGCAGTATTTT
>-|TRBD2|TRBJ2-2|TRBV7-2
CASSLVGGADTGELFF
TGTGCCAGCAGCTTGGTCGGGGGGGCCGACACCGGGGAGCTGTTTTTT
>-|TRBD1|TRBJ2-1|TRBV18
CASGGDSYNEQFF
TGTGCCAGCGGTGGGGACAGCTACAATGAGCAGTTCTTC
>-|-|TRBJ2-5|TRBV9
CASSPRTTETQYF
TGTGCCAGCAGCCCCCGTACAACGGAGACCCAGTACTTC
>few|TRBD2|TRBJ2-1|TRBV28
CASSQGPSGGMDEQFF
TGTGCCAGCAGTCAGGGCCCTAGCGGGGGTATGGATGAGCAGTTCTTC
>-|-|TRBJ2-5|TRBV7-6
CASSLGAYSQETQYF
TGTGCCAGCAGCCTGGGGGCCTACTCCCAAGAGACCCAGTACTTC
>-|TRBD1|TRBJ2-3|TRBV5-1
CASREQGARTDTQYF
TGCGCCAGCAGGGAACAGGGGGCGCGGACAGATACGCAGTATTTT
>once|-|TRBJ2-7|TRBV30
CAWGTYEQYF
TGTGCCTGGGGCACCTACGAGCAGTACTTC
>once|-|TRBJ2-1|TRBV5-4
CASSSQWAHEQFF
TGTGCCAGCAGCTCGCAGTGGGCCCATGAGCAGTTCTTC
>once|TRBD1|TRBJ1-5|TRBV28
CASSLVQGGQPQHF
TGTGCCAGCAGTTTAGTACAGGGGGGGCAGCCCCAGCATTTT
>-|-|TRBJ1-5|TRBV2
CASSPAGEPPDVRKQPQHF
TGTGCCAGCAGTCCCGCGGGCGAGCCGCCGGACGTAAGGAAACAGCCCCAGCATTTT
>-|-|TRBJ2-2|TRBV11-2
CASRTTENTGELFF
TGTGCCAGCAGAACCACAGAGAACACCGGGGAGCTGTTTTTT
>-|-|TRBJ1-5|TRBV12-3/TRBV12-4
CASIRGDNQPQHF
TGTGCCAGCATCCGGGGGGACAATCAGCCCCAGCATTTT
>-|-|TRBJ2-7|TRBV7-6
CASSSRQGDSYEQYF
TGTGCCAGCAGCTCCCGTCAGGGCGATTCCTACGAGCAGTACTTC
>-|TRBD1|TRBJ1-1|TRBV7-9
CASSLKGDRRNDEAFF
TGTGCCAGCAGCTTAAAAGGGGACAGGAGGAATGATGAAGCTTTCTTT
>-|TRBD2|TRBJ2-7|TRBV19
CASSLPPGGASYEQYF
TGTGCCAGTAGTCTCCCTCCGGGGGGTGCTTCCTACGAGCAGTACTTC
>-|-|TRBJ1-1|TRBV11-1
CASSLASRVNTEAFF
TGTGCCAGCAGCTTAGCATCGAGGGTGAACACTGAAGCTTTCTTT
>-|TRBD1|TRBJ1-1|TRBV3-1/TRBV3-2
CASSQGQGPNTEAFF
TGTGCCAGCAGCCAAGGACAGGGCCCGAACACTGAAGCTTTCTTT
>-|TRBD1|TRBJ2-2|TRBV25-1
CASSDRGRDTGELFF
TGTGCCAGCAGTGACAGGGGGCGCGACACCGGGGAGCTGTTTTTT
>once|TRBD2|TRBJ2-3|TRBV6-6
CASSRTGGSSTDTQYF
TGTGCCAGCAGTCGGACGGGGGGTTCTAGCACAGATACGCAGTATTTT
>-|-|TRBJ2-2|TRBV7-3
CASSLSGARTGELFF
TGTGCCAGCAGCTTGTCAGGGGCGCGGACCGGGGAGCTGTTTTTT
>-|-|TRBJ2-3|TRBV19
CASSGSEGHPSTDTQYF
TGTGCCAGTAGCGGGTCAGAGGGACACCCAAGTACAGATACGCAGTATTTT
>once|-|TRBJ1-4|TRBV4-1
CASSQREGEKLFF
TGCGCCAGCAGCCAACGGGAGGGAGAAAAACTGTTTTTT
>-|TRBD1|TRBJ2-2|TRBV10-2
CASRVGQGANTGELFF
TGCGCCAGCAGGGTGGGACAGGGGGCTAACACCGGGGAGCTGTTTTTT
>-|-|TRBJ1-2|TRBV6-5
CASKTGTLNYGYTF
TGTGCCAGCAAGACCGGGACATTAAACTATGGCTACACCTTC
>-|TRBD2|TRBJ2-3|TRBV7-9
CATDLAGEDTQYF
TGTGCCACCGACCTGGCGGGGGAAGATACGCAGTATTTT
>-|-|TRBJ1-4|TRBV30
CAWKDINDEKLFF
TGTGCCTGGAAGGACATAAATGATGAAAAACTGTTTTTT
>once|-|TRBJ2-2|TRBV18
CASSGAGDTGELFF
TGTGCCAGCTCGGGGGCTGGCGACACCGGGGAGCTGTTTTTT
>-|TRBD1|TRBJ1-6|TRBV5-6
CASSEGQGVNSPLHF
TGTGCCAGCAGCGAGGGACAGGGGGTTAATTCACCCCTCCACTTT
>-|TRBD1|TRBJ2-2|TRBV5-1
CASGQGAGDTGELFF
TGCGCCAGCGGACAGGGGGCCGGGGACACCGGGGAGCTGTTTTTT